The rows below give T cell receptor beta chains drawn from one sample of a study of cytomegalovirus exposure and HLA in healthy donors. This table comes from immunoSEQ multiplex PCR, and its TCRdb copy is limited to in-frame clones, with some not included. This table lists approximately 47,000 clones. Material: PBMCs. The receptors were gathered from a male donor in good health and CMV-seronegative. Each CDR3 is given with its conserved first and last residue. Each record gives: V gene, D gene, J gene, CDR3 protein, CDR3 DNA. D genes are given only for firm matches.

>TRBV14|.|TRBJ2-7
CASSQRKDRSSYEQYF
TGTGCCAGCAGCCAACGGAAAGACAGGAGCTCCTACGAGCAGTACTTC
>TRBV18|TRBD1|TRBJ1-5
CASSRTDRDQPQHF
TGTGCCAGCTCACGAACGGACAGGGATCAGCCCCAGCATTTT
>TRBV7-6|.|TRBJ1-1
CASSSTRGAEAFF
TGTGCCAGCAGCTCAACCAGGGGCGCTGAAGCTTTCTTT
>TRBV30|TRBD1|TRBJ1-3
CAWSAPGQASGNTIYF
TGTGCCTGGAGTGCCCCGGGACAGGCCTCTGGAAACACCATATATTTT
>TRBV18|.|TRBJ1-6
CASATGGASPLHF
TGTGCCAGCGCCACGGGGGGGGCCTCACCCCTCCACTTT
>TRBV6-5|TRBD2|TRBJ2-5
CASSPAGGRETQYF
TGTGCCAGCAGTCCAGCGGGGGGTAGGGAGACCCAGTACTTC
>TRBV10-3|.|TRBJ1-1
CAISESGGEKQAFF
TGTGCCATCAGTGAGTCAGGGGGAGAGAAGCAAGCTTTCTTT
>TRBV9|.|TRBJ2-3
CASSVRGTTTDTQYF
TGTGCCAGCAGCGTAAGGGGGACGACCACAGATACGCAGTATTTT
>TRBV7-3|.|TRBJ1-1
CASSLSEATEAFF
TGTGCCAGCAGCTTATCAGAGGCAACTGAAGCTTTCTTT
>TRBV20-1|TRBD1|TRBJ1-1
CSAQDREAFF
TGCAGTGCTCAGGACAGGGAAGCTTTCTTT